A selection of T cell receptor beta chains follows, all from one sample in a study of blood T cell repertoires in COVID-19. Data came from immunoSEQ multiplex PCR; TCRdb stores just in-frame clones and leaves some out. Altogether approximately 37,000 clones are present, approximately 90% being singletons, with the ten largest covering around a fifth. The sequencing input was peripheral blood. The source of these receptors is a man aged 50 to 59 in a cohort sampled during active COVID-19. The CDR3 runs from the conserved cysteine through the conserved F or W. Each record gives: D gene, J gene, clone size, CDR3 length, V gene, CDR3 protein, CDR3 DNA. D genes are given only for firm matches. Clone size appears in some rows only: once, few, many, or a class for an expanded clone.

d_call: TRBD1; j_call: TRBJ2-1; clone_size: NA; cdr3_length: 14; v_call: TRBV7-3; cdr3_aa: CASSQTGGGDEQFF; cdr3_nt: TGTGCCAGCAGCCAGACAGGGGGTGGCGATGAGCAGTTCTTC
d_call: NA; j_call: TRBJ2-3; clone_size: NA; cdr3_length: 15; v_call: TRBV9; cdr3_aa: CASSVAGGLADTQYF; cdr3_nt: TGTGCCAGCAGCGTAGCAGGGGGGCTGGCAGATACGCAGTATTTT
d_call: TRBD1; j_call: TRBJ1-4; clone_size: NA; cdr3_length: 15; v_call: TRBV7-8; cdr3_aa: CASSPTGTGREKLFF; cdr3_nt: TGTGCCAGCAGCCCCACAGGGACAGGACGGGAAAAACTGTTTTTT
d_call: NA; j_call: TRBJ2-1; clone_size: NA; cdr3_length: 12; v_call: TRBV12-3/TRBV12-4; cdr3_aa: CASTVGVHEQFF; cdr3_nt: TGTGCCAGCACCGTAGGGGTCCATGAGCAGTTCTTC
d_call: TRBD1; j_call: TRBJ2-1; clone_size: NA; cdr3_length: 16; v_call: TRBV6-1; cdr3_aa: CASSGRTGGQGDEQFF; cdr3_nt: TGTGCCAGCAGTGGCCGGACAGGGGGGCAGGGGGATGAGCAGTTCTTC
d_call: TRBD2; j_call: TRBJ2-1; clone_size: NA; cdr3_length: 13; v_call: TRBV6-5; cdr3_aa: CASWGAGYNEQFF; cdr3_nt: TGTGCCAGCTGGGGAGCGGGATACAATGAGCAGTTCTTC
d_call: NA; j_call: TRBJ1-1; clone_size: once; cdr3_length: 17; v_call: TRBV4-1; cdr3_aa: CASSQDRFTGGGTEAFF; cdr3_nt: TGCGCCAGCAGCCAAGACCGATTCACGGGAGGGGGGACTGAAGCTTTCTTT
d_call: NA; j_call: TRBJ2-3; clone_size: NA; cdr3_length: 14; v_call: TRBV13; cdr3_aa: CASSLGGGADTQYF; cdr3_nt: TGTGCCAGCAGCTTAGGAGGGGGGGCAGATACGCAGTATTTT
d_call: TRBD2; j_call: TRBJ2-5; clone_size: NA; cdr3_length: 17; v_call: TRBV29-1; cdr3_aa: CSVEEELAGAWQETQYF; cdr3_nt: TGCAGCGTTGAAGAGGAACTAGCGGGGGCCTGGCAAGAGACCCAGTACTTC
d_call: NA; j_call: TRBJ2-5; clone_size: NA; cdr3_length: 12; v_call: TRBV30; cdr3_aa: CAWSSAMETQYF; cdr3_nt: TGTGCCTGGAGTTCAGCGATGGAGACCCAGTACTTC
d_call: NA; j_call: TRBJ1-3; clone_size: NA; cdr3_length: 15; v_call: TRBV4-1; cdr3_aa: CASSQSINDGNTIYF; cdr3_nt: TGCGCCAGCAGCCAAAGCATCAATGATGGAAACACCATATATTTT
d_call: NA; j_call: TRBJ2-5; clone_size: NA; cdr3_length: 15; v_call: TRBV11-2; cdr3_aa: CASSLEWQVQETQYF; cdr3_nt: TGTGCCAGCAGCTTAGAGTGGCAGGTGCAAGAGACCCAGTACTTC
d_call: NA; j_call: TRBJ1-1; clone_size: NA; cdr3_length: 14; v_call: TRBV3-1/TRBV3-2; cdr3_aa: CASSQEGARTEAFF; cdr3_nt: TGTGCCAGCAGCCAGGAAGGGGCGCGGACTGAAGCTTTCTTT
d_call: NA; j_call: TRBJ2-1; clone_size: once; cdr3_length: 11; v_call: TRBV14; cdr3_aa: CASSVGGNQFF; cdr3_nt: TGTGCCAGCAGCGTTGGGGGGAATCAGTTCTTC
d_call: NA; j_call: TRBJ2-3; clone_size: NA; cdr3_length: 13; v_call: TRBV4-3; cdr3_aa: CASSQDRGDTQYF; cdr3_nt: TGCGCCAGCAGCCAAGATAGGGGGGATACGCAGTATTTT
d_call: TRBD1; j_call: TRBJ2-2; clone_size: NA; cdr3_length: 15; v_call: TRBV11-3; cdr3_aa: CASSADRGGTGELFF; cdr3_nt: TGTGCCAGCAGCGCCGACAGGGGCGGAACCGGGGAGCTGTTTTTT
d_call: TRBD1; j_call: TRBJ1-2; clone_size: few; cdr3_length: 18; v_call: TRBV4-1; cdr3_aa: CASSQDPGQGGSFDGYTF; cdr3_nt: TGCGCCAGCAGCCAAGATCCGGGACAGGGGGGTTCTTTTGATGGCTACACCTTC
d_call: NA; j_call: TRBJ1-1; clone_size: NA; cdr3_length: 15; v_call: TRBV9; cdr3_aa: CASSVTTRGGTEAFF; cdr3_nt: TGTGCCAGCAGCGTAACAACACGCGGGGGCACTGAAGCTTTCTTT
d_call: NA; j_call: TRBJ2-2; clone_size: NA; cdr3_length: 14; v_call: TRBV9; cdr3_aa: CASSVTGNTGELFF; cdr3_nt: TGTGCCAGCAGCGTAACGGGGAACACCGGGGAGCTGTTTTTT